This entry is about one T cell receptor (beta chain). The antigen is not known. This specimen comes from a study of cytomegalovirus exposure and HLA in healthy donors. Findings and limits, study-wide: For most subjects, TCR beta sequences were reported to predict HLA-A and HLA-B alleles with accuracy. Presence/absence analyses took donor sequencing depth as roughly uniform. In an earlier analysis, most TCR beta V segments were productive about 90% or about 30% of the time.

The CDR3 loop spans 13 amino acids. CDR1 and CDR2 (germline): SGHAT, FQNNGV. V shed 3 bases and J shed 4 bases, with 9 bases lying between them. PCR was performed using 60 Vbeta and 13 Jbeta primers. The protocol was immunoSEQ multiplex PCR, while the TCRdb copy is restricted to in-frame clones and leaves out a portion. In the table there are approximately 200,000 clones, roughly four fifths of which are singletons. The sample comprised PBMCs. This TCR was sampled from a woman in her twenties or thirties in good health and CMV-seropositive. The chain combines TRBV11-2 with TRBJ1-2, with D hard to call. The CDR3 reads CASSFPGTYGYTF. The CDR3 DNA reads TGTGCCAGCAGCTTCCCGGGAACCTATGGCTACACCTTC.